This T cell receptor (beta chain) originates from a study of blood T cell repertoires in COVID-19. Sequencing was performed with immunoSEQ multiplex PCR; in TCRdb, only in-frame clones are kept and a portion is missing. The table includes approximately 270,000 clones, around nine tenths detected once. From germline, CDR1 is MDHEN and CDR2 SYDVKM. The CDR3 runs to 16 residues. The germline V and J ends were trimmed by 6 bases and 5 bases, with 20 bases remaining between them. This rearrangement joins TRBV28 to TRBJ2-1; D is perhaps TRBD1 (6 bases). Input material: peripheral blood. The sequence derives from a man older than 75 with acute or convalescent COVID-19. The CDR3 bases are TGTGCCAGCAGGCCCGACAGAAAACAGGGACACAATGAGCAGTTCTTC. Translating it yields CASRPDRKQGHNEQFF.